This record looks at one TCR beta chain sequence and its context. The length of the CDR3 is 16 residues. Trimming took off 1 base at V and 7 bases at J, with 19 bases between the two ends. The germline gives CDR1 GTSNPN, CDR2 SVGIG (reference sequence). The data originate from a study of PD-L1 blockade in urothelial cancer. Sequencing used immunoSEQ multiplex PCR; TCRdb keeps in-frame clones, though not all of them. The data show tens of thousands of clones, with 85% to 90% seen just once and roughly 2.9% held by the top ten. The rearrangement links TRBV30 to TRBJ1-4; D not resolved. The receptor was derived from a man in his fifties with urothelial cancer. This specimen consisted of PBMCs, obtained around atezolizumab (anti-PD-L1) treatment. The CDR3 DNA reads TGTGCCTGGAGTGAGGTGGGCGGGATGAGAAGTGAAAAACTGTTTTTT. This encodes CAWSEVGGMRSEKLFF.